This T cell receptor (beta chain) was identified during a study of regulatory T cells in long-lasting Graves disease. V dropped 8 bases and J dropped 7 bases, with 14 bases sitting between them. Germline loops: CDR1 MNHNS, CDR2 SASEGT. CDR3 length: 13 amino acids. This clonotype was observed at least ten times. Time point specified: newly diagnosed GD, antithyroid drugs for less than 3 months. The TCR library was made from RNA extracted from PBMCs. The authors built TCR beta libraries using iRepertoire HTBI primers and Arm-PCR of CDR3 regions. TCRdb used MiXCR to reprocess the multiplex PCR reads, holding one entry per CDR3 protein. The table includes fewer than 450,000 distinct CDR3 sequences, approximately 16% detected once. The sample also formed part of further work on T cells in Graves' hyperthyroidism and ophthalmopathy. That source reports: Subjects aged 18 to 65 presented with newly diagnosed hyperthyroidism of less than 2 months' duration. Most clonotypes expanded in thyroid above 0.001 were likewise present in blood.

The sample in question was peripheral blood mononuclear cells (PBMCs), obtained at new diagnosis, from a patient treated with antithyroid drugs. This TCR came from a woman in her thirties or forties with Graves disease. The chain carries TRBV6-1 and TRBJ2-2, with a possible D match to TRBD1 (6 bases). DNA of the CDR3: TGTGCCAGCCAGGCCAGGGGTGACGGGGAGCTGTTTTTT. Translated, it gives CASQARGDGELFF.